The source of this T cell receptor (beta chain) is a study of response to subunit inactivated influenza vaccine (dated by TCRdb to the late 2010s). Study-level background: Deep quantitative profiling of the T cell receptor repertoire was used in the study to follow responses to a trivalent subunit inactivated influenza vaccine.

Summary of the overall study and its limitations: The authors proposed that each seasonal influenza vaccination may bring in only a limited number of new T cells.

As for this clonotype: Its antigen has not been determined. The input lacks base qualities; no much larger clone sits a single base away.

CDR1 SGHRS and CDR2 YFSETQ are derived from the germline V gene. From its cysteine to its phenylalanine, the CDR3 spans 14 amino acids. The entry retains the CDR3 DNA only, 42 bases that are in frame from base 1. V and J are trimmed by 4 bases and 1 base, and the gene matches miss 4 bases of the junction. Libraries were constructed by RT-PCR. The sequencer listed for this sample is Illumina HiSeq 2500. TCRdb reran the public reads through fastp at Q25 and MiXCR, keeping productive beta chains. Each entry merges the rows of one CDR3 protein and shows their most common DNA and genes. Present in this sample are about 700,000 distinct CDR3 sequences, approximately 15% of which were seen just once. Around 7% of the sample is held by the ten biggest clonotypes.

Sequenced material: PBMCs from blood, taken 14 days before vaccination. The TCR was taken from a man aged 50 to 59 who received an inactivated influenza vaccine. Donor details come from another sample of the same person, matched by shared clones. The rearrangement combines TRBV5-1 with TRBJ2-5; TRBD2 fits 7 bases in the junction. The CDR3 protein: CASSGGTTQETQYF. The DNA reads as follows: TGCGCCAGCAGCGGCGGGACTACCCAAGAGACCCAGTACTTC. The variable domain in full, with residues beyond the CDR3 obtained from the reference TRBV5-1 and TRBJ2-5 genes, is KAGVTQTPRYLIKTRGQQVTLSCSPISGHRSVSWYQQTPGQGLQFLFEYFSETQRNKGNFPGRFSGRQFSNSRSEMNVSTLELGDSALYLCASSGGTTQETQYFGPGTRLLVL.